This entry is about one T cell receptor (beta chain). Its antigen is unknown. The data originate from a study of OX40 agonist ivuxolimab in advanced cancers. The wider study: Therapy given before enrollment (anti-PD-1, anti-PD-L1 or anti-CTLA-4) was allowed, and around 41% had some.

V was clipped by 7 bases and J by 4 bases; unmatched bases: 7. This CDR3 has 15 residues. The germline gives CDR1 SGHTA, CDR2 FQGNSA. Profiled with immunoSEQ multiplex PCR; TCRdb holds only in-frame clones, not every one. The sample yields about 70,000 clones, roughly 80% seen once. Study-level points and caveats: Fewer expanded clones were found on average in CD4+ than in CD8+ T cells. CD4+ and CD8+ blood T cells expanded clonally by week 6 at 0.1 to 3.0 mg/kg.

The source is an adult with an advanced solid tumor such as melanoma, head and neck, liver or kidney cancer. The chain recombines TRBV7-2 with TRBJ2-5; 12 nucleotides line up with TRBD1. The input for sequencing was CD4+ or CD8+ T cells sorted from blood, taken in a trial of the OX40 agonist ivuxolimab. The CDR3 DNA reads as TGTGCCAGCACCAACCTGGGACAGGGGGCAGAGACCCAGTACTTC. Translation: CASTNLGQGAETQYF. The variable domain in full, with the rest retrieved from reference TRBV7-2 and TRBJ2-5, is GAGVSQSPSNKVTEKGKDVELRCDPISGHTALYWYRQSLGQGLEFLIYFQGNSAPDKSGLPSDRFSAERTGGSVSTLTIQRTQQEDSAVYLCASTNLGQGAETQYFGPGTRLLVL.